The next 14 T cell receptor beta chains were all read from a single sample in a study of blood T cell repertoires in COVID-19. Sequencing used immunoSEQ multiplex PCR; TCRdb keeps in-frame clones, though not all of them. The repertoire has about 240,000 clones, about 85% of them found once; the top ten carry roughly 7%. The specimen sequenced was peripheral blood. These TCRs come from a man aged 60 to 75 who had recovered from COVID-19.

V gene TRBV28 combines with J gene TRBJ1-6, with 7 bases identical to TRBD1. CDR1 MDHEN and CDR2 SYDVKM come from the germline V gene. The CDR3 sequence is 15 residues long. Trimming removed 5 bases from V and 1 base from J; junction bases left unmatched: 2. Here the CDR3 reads CASSRGQSYNSPLHF. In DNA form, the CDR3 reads TGTGCCAGCAGTAGGGGACAGTCCTATAATTCACCCCTCCACTTT.

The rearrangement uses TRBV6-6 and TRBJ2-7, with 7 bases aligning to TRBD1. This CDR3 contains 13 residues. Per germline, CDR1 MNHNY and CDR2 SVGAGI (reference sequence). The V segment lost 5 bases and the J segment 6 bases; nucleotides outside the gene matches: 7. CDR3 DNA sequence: TGTGCCAGCAGTGCGACAGGGCAGGGCGAGCAGTACGTC. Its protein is CASSATGQGEQYV.

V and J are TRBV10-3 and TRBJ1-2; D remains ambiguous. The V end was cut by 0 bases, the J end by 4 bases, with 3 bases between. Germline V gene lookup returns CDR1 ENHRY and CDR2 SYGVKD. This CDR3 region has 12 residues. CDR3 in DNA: TGTGCCATCAGTGAGTCCGTCTATGGCTACACCTTC. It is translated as CAISESVYGYTF.

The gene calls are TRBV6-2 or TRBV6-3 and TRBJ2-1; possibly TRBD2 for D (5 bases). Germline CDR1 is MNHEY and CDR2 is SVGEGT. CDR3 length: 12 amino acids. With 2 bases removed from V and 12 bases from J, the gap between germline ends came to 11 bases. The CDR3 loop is CASSYERRGQFF. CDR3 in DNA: TGTGCCAGCAGTTACGAGCGGCGAGGGCAGTTCTTC.

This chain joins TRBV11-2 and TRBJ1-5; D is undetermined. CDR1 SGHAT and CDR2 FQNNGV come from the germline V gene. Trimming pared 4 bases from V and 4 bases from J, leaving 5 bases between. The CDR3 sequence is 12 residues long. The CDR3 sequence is CASSSYNQPQHF. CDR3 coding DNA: TGTGCCAGCAGCTCTTATAATCAGCCCCAGCATTTT.

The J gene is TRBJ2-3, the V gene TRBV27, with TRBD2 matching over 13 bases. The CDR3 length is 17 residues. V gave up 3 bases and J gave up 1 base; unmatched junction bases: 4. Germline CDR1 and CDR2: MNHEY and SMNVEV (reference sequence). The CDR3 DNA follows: TGTGCCAGCAGTTTGACTAGCGGGGGGCCTCGCACAGATACGCAGTATTTT. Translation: CASSLTSGGPRTDTQYF.

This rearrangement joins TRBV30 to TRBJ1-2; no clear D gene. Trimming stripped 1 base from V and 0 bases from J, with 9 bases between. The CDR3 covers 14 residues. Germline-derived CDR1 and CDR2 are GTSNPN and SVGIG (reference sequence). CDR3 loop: CAWSGGPANYGYTF. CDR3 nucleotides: TGTGCCTGGAGTGGTGGCCCAGCTAACTATGGCTACACCTTC.

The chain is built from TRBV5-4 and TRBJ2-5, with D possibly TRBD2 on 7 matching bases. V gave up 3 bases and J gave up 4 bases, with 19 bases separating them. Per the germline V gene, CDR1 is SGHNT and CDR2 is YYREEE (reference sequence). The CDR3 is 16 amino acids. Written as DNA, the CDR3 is TGTGCCAGCAGCTCCCCCGGAACGCGGGGGCGAGAGACCCAGTACTTC. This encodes CASSSPGTRGRETQYF.

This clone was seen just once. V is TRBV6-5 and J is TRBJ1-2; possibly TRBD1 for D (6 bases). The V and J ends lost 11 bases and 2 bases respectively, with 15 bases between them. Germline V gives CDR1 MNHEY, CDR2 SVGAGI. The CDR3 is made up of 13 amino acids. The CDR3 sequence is CAGARDTNYGYTF. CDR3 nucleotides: TGTGCCGGCGCCCGGGACACGAACTATGGCTACACCTTC.

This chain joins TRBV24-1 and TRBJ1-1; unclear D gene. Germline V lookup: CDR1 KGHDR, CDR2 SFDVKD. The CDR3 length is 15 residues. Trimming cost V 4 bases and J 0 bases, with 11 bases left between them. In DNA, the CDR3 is TGTGCCACCAGTGACAGTCGGAGGATGAACACTGAAGCTTTCTTT. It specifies CATSDSRRMNTEAFF.

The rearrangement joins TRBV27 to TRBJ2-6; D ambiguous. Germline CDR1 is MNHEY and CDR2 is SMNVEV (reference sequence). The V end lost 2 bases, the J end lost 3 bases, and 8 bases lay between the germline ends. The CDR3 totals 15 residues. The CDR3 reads CASSLQVGGANVLTF. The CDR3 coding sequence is TGTGCCAGCAGTTTACAGGTCGGTGGGGCCAACGTCCTGACTTTC.

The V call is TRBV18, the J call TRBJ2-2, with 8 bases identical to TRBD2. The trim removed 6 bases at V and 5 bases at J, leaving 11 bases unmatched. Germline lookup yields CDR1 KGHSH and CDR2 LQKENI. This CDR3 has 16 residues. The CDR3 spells CASSLQSGGRTGELFF. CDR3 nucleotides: TGTGCCAGCTCCCTCCAGAGCGGGGGACGGACCGGGGAGCTGTTTTTT.

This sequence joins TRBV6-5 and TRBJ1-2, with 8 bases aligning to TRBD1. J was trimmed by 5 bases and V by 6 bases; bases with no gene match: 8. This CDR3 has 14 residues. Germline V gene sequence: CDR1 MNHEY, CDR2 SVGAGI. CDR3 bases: TGTGCCAGCAGAAGACAGGGGAGGGAGTATGGCTACACCTTC. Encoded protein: CASRRQGREYGYTF.

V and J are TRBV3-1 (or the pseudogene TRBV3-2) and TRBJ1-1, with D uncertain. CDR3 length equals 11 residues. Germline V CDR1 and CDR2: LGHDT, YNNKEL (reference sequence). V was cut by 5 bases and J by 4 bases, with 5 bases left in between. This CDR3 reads CASSGRTEAFF. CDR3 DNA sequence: TGTGCCAGCAGCGGGCGCACTGAAGCTTTCTTT.